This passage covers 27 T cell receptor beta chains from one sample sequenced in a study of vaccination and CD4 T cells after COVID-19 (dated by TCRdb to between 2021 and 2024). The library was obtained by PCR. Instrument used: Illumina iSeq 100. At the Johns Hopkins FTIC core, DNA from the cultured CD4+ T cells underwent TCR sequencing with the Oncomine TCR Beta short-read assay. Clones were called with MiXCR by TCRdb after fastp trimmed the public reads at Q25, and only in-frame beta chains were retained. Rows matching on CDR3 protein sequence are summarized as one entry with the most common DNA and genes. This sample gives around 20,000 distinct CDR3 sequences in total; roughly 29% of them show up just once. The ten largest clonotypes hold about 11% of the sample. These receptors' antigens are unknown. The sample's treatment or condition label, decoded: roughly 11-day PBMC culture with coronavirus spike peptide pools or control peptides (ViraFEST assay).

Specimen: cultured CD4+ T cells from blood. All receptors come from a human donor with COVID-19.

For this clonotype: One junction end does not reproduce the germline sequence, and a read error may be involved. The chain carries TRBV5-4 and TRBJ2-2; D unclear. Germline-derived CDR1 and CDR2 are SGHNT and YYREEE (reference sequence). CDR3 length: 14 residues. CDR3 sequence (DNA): TGTGTCAGCAGCCAACTCGTTAACACCGGGGAGCTGTTTTTT. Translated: CVSSQLVNTGELFF.

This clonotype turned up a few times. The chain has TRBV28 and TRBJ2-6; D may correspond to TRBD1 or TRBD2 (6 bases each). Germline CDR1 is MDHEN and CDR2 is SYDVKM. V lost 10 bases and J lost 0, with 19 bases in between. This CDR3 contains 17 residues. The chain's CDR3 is CAIKGGRPSSGANVLTF. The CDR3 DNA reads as TGTGCCATCAAGGGGGGTAGACCCTCCTCTGGGGCCAACGTCCTGACTTTC.

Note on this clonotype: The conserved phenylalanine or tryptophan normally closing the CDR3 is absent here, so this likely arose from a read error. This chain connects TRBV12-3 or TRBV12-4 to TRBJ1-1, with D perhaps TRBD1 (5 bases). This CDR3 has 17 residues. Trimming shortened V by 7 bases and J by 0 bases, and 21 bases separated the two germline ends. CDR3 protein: CASTAGAMGGMNTEAFL. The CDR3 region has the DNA TGTGCCAGCACCGCTGGGGCCATGGGTGGGATGAACACTGAAGCTTTCTTA.

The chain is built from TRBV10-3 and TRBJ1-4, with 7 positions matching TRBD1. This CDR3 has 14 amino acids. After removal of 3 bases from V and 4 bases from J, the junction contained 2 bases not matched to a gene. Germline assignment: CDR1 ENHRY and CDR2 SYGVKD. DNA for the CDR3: TGTGCCATCAGTGACGCAGGGGGTAATGAAAAACTGTTTTTT. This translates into CAISDAGGNEKLFF.

The CDR3 coding sequence is TGTGCCAGCAGCTTAGTTCGCGGAGGGTGGACTGAAGCTTTCTTT. Its translation: CASSLVRGGWTEAFF. The chain joins TRBV11-2 to TRBJ1-1; D uncertain. Looked up from germline, CDR1 is SGHAT and CDR2 is FQNNGV. There are 15 residues in the CDR3. The V and J ends lost 1 base and 5 bases respectively, with 14 bases between them.

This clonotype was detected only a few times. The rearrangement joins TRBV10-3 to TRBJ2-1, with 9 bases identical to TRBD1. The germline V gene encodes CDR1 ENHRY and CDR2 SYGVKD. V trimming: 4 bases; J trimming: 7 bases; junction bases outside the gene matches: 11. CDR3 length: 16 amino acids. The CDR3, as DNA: TGTGCCATCAGTGGCACGGTGGGACAGGGTGCAAATGAGCAGTTCTTC. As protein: CAISGTVGQGANEQFF.

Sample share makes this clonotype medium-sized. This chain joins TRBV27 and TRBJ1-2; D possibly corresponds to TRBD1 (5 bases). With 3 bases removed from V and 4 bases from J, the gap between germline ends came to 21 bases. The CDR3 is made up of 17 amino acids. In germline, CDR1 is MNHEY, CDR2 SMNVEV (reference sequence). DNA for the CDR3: TGTGCCAGCAGTTTCCATCCCCCGGCCTCAGGGAGCTATGGCTACACCTTC. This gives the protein CASSFHPPASGSYGYTF.

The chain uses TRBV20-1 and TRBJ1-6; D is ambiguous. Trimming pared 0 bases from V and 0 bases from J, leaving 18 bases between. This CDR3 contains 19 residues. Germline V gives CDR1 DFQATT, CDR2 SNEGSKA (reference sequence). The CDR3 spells CSARDASAPRSSYNSPLHF. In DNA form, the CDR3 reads TGCAGTGCTAGAGATGCCAGCGCCCCAAGGAGCTCCTATAATTCACCCCTCCACTTT.

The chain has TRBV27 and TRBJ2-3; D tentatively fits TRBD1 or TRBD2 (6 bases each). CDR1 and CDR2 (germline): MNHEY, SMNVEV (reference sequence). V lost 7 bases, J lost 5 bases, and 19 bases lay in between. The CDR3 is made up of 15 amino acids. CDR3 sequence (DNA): TGTGCCAGCAACAAAGGTTGGGGGGCCGTAGATACGCAGTATTTT. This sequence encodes CASNKGWGAVDTQYF.

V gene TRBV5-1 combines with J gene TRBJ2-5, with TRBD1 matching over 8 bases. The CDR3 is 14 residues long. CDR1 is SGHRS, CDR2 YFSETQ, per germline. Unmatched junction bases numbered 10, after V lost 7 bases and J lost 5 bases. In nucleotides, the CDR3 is TGCGCCAGCCGATCCGTGGCAGGGGGCGAGACCCAGTACTTC. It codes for CASRSVAGGETQYF.

The CDR3 here is CASSLEAGVSDTQYF. DNA for the CDR3: TGTGCCAGCAGCTTGGAGGCGGGGGTTTCGGATACGCAGTATTTT. The V call is TRBV11-3, the J call TRBJ2-3; TRBD2 aligns across 7 bases. Germline CDR1 SGHNT, CDR2 YENEEA. The CDR3 totals 15 residues. The junction had 9 bases not matched to a gene; V was cut back by 3 bases and J by 6 bases.

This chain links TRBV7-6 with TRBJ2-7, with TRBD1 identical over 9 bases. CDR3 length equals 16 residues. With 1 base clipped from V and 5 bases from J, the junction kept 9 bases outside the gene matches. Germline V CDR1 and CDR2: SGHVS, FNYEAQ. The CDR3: CASSLGGGQGIDEQYF. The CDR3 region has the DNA TGTGCCAGCAGCTTAGGAGGGGGACAGGGTATAGACGAGCAGTACTTC.

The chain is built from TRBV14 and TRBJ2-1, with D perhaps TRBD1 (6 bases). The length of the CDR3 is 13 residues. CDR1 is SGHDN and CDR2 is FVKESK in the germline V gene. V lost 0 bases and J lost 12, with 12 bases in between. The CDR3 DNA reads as TGTGCCAGCAGCCAAGATCTGGGGGCCCCGCAGTTCTTC. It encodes CASSQDLGAPQFF.

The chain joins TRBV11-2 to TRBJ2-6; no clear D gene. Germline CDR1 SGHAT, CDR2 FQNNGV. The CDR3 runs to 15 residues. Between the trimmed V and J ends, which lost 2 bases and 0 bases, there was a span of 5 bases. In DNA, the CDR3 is TGTGCCAGCAGCTTACCCCTCTCTGGGGCCAACGTCCTGACTTTC. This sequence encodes CASSLPLSGANVLTF.

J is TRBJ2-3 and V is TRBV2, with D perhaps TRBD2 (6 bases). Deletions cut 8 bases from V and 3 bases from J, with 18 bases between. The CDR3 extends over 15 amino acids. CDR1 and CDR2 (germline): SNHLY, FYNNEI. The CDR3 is CASPGGAGKTDTQYF. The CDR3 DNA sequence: TGTGCCAGCCCGGGTGGGGCGGGGAAGACAGATACGCAGTATTTT.

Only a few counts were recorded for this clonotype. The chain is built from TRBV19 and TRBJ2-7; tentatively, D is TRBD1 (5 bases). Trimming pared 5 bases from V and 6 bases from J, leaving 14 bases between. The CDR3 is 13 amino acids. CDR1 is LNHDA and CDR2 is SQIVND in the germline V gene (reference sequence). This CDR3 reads CASSPNPRAEQYF. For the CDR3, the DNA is TGTGCCAGTAGTCCGAACCCCAGGGCCGAGCAGTACTTC.

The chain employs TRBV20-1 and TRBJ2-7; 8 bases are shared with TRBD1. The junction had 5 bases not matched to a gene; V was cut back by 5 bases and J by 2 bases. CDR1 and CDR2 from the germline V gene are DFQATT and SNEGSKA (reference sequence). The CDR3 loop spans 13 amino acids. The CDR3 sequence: CSAPGQGPYEQYF. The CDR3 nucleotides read TGCAGTGCTCCCGGACAGGGACCCTACGAGCAGTACTTC.

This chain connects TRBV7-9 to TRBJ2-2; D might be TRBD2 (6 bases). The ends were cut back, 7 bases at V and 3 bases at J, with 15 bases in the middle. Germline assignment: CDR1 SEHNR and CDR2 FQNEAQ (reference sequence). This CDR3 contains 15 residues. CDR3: CASMESGEDTGELFF. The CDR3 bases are TGTGCCAGCATGGAGTCTGGGGAGGACACCGGGGAGCTGTTTTTT.

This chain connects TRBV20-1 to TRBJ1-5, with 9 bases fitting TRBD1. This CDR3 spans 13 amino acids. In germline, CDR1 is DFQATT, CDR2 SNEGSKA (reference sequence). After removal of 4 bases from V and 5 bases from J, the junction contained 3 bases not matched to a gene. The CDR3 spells CSATGQGDQPQHF. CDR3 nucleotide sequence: TGCAGTGCTACGGGACAGGGTGATCAGCCCCAGCATTTT.

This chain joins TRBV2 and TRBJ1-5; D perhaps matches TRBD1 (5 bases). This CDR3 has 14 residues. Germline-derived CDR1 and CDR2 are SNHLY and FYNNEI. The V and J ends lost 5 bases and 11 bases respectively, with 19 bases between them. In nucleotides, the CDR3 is TGTGCCAGCAGTAGGAGTTGGGACCCCGGCGCCCAGCATTTT. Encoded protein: CASSRSWDPGAQHF.

CDR3 loop: CASSKTGTGENYGYTF. For the CDR3, the DNA is TGTGCCAGCAGCAAGACCGGGACAGGGGAAAACTATGGCTACACCTTC. The V gene is TRBV5-4, the J gene TRBJ1-2; 10 nucleotides agree with TRBD1. Germline-derived CDR1 and CDR2 are SGHNT and YYREEE (reference sequence). V shed 4 bases, J shed 2 bases, and the junction held 8 bases outside the gene matches. The CDR3 has 16 residues. Variable domain in full (rest from reference TRBV5-4 and TRBJ1-2): ETGVTQSPTHLIKTRGQQVTLRCSSQSGHNTVSWYQQALGQGPQFIFQYYREEENGRGNFPPRFSGLQFPNYSSELNVNALELDDSALYLCASSKTGTGENYGYTFGSGTRLTVV.

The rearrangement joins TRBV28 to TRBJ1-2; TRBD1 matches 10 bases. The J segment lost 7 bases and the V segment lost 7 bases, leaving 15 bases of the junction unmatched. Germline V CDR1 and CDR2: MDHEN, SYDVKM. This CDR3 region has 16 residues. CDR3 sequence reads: CASTLPTDRGGRGYTF. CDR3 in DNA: TGTGCCAGCACCCTACCCACGGACAGGGGGGGACGTGGCTACACCTTC.

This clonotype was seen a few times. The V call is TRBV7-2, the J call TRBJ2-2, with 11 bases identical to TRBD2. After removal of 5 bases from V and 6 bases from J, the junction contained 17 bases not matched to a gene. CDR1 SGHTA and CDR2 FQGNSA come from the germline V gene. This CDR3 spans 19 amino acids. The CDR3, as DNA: TGTGCCAGCAGCCCGATATCGCTATCCGGGACTAGCGGTGCCGGGGAGCTGTTTTTT. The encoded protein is CASSPISLSGTSGAGELFF.

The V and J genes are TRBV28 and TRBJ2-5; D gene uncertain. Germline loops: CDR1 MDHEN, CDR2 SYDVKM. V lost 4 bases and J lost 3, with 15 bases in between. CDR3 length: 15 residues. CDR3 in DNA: TGTGCCAGCAGTTCCCCGGTCATGGGAAAAGAGACCCAGTACTTC. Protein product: CASSSPVMGKETQYF.

As DNA, the CDR3 is TGTGCCAGCATGGCCGGGACTAGCGGCAATGAGCAGTTCTTC. Protein: CASMAGTSGNEQFF. The rearrangement joins TRBV11-3 to TRBJ2-1, with TRBD2 matching over 11 bases. Germline V gene lookup returns CDR1 SGHNT and CDR2 YENEEA. The CDR3 sequence is 14 residues long. Losses at the gene ends were 7 bases for V and 6 bases for J; bases not matched to a gene: 5.

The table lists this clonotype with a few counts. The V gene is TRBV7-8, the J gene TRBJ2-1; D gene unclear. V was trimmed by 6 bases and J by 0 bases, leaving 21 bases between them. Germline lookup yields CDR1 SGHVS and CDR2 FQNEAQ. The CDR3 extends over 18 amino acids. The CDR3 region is CASSYGLREKSSYNEQFF. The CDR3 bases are TGTGCCAGCAGTTATGGTCTACGAGAGAAAAGCTCCTACAATGAGCAGTTCTTC.

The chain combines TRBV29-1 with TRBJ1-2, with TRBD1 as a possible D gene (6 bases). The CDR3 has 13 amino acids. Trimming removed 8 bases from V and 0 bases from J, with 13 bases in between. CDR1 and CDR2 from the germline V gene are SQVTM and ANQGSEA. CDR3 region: CSCTGRSNYGYTF. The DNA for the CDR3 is TGCAGCTGCACAGGGCGGTCTAACTATGGCTACACCTTC. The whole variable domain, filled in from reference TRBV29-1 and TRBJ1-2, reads SAVISQKPSRDICQRGTSLTIQCQVDSQVTMMFWYRQQPGQSLTLIATANQGSEATYESGFVIDKFPISRPNLTFSTLTVSNMSPEDSSIYLCSCTGRSNYGYTFGSGTRLTVV.